This T cell receptor (beta chain) was sequenced for a study of T cells after yellow fever vaccination. Details on this clonotype: Antigen unknown.

This CDR3 contains 17 residues. The V segment lost 7 bases and the J segment 5 bases; nucleotides outside the gene matches: 15. Germline CDR1 and CDR2: SNHLY and FYNNEI. Study outcomes and limitations: Most primary-vaccination clones reappeared after the booster (approximately 97% CD4, 75% to 90% CD8).

TCRdb itself ran the 5' RACE reads through MiXCR, one entry per CDR3 protein. In the table there are some 290,000 distinct CDR3 sequences, about 10% of which are singletons. The sample consisted of CD4+ T cells sorted from PBMCs, taken 45 days after the yellow fever booster vaccination. This chain uses TRBV2 with TRBJ1-1, with TRBD1 matching 11 bases. This TCR derives from a man younger than 35 who received the YFV17D yellow fever vaccine. The CDR3 region has the DNA TGTGCCAGCACTTATCTGGACAGGGGGCAGGGTTGGACTGAAGCTTTCTTT. Translated, it gives CASTYLDRGQGWTEAFF.